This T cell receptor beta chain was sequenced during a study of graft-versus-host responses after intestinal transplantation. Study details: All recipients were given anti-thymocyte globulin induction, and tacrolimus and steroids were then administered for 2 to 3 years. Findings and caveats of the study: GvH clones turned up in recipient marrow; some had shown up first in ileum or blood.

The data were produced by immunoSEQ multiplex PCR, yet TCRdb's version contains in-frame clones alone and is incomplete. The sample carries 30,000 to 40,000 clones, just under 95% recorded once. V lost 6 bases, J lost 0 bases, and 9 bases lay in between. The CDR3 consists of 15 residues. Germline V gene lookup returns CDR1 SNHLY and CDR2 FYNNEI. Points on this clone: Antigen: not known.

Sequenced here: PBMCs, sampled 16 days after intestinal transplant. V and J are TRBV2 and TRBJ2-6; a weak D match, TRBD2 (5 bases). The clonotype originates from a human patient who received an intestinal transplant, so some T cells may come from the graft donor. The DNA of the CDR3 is TGTGCCAGCAGGGGAGCTACCTCTGGGGCCAACGTCCTGACTTTC. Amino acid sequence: CASRGATSGANVLTF.